In this sample, the clone carrying this T cell receptor beta chain turned up many times. Its target is unknown. Distinct nucleotide sequences in the sample also encode this CDR3. This CDR3 contains 12 residues. Germline V gene sequence: CDR1 MDHEN, CDR2 SYDVKM. Trimming shortened V by 2 bases and J by 4 bases, and 3 bases separated the two germline ends. These data belong to a study of shared clonotypes between healthy human individuals. General study findings and limits: Richness estimates generally favored naive over memory subsets. The donor pool, a small one, limited the genetic and exposure-history diversity represented. Incompleteness in sorted-subset sequencing, despite large depth, was shown by rarefaction.

Assay used: immunoSEQ multiplex PCR; TCRdb lists only in-frame clones, some missing. The table includes about 990,000 clones, about four fifths detected once. The sequenced sample was memory CD4+ T cells from PBMCs. Noted subset: CD45RA-negative fraction. This sequence originates from a man in his late teens or twenties in good health. Some clones in this sample may be carry-over from other donors' samples. This chain links TRBV28 with TRBJ1-5; D gene uncertain. The CDR3 DNA reads as TGTGCCAGCAGTTTACGGAATCAGCCCCAGCATTTT. It specifies CASSLRNQPQHF.